The clone carrying this T cell receptor beta chain was counted between two and nine times. Its target is unknown. This CDR3 contains 11 residues. J lost 15 bases, V lost 5 bases, and 9 bases had no gene match. Germline assignment: CDR1 DFQATT and CDR2 SNEGSKA (reference sequence). Extraction and reverse transcription of RNA yielded cDNA as the sequencing template. Clones were sequenced by immunoSEQ multiplex PCR, and TCRdb holds only the in-frame ones, with some missing. The sample holds more than 150,000 clones; about three fifths are singletons and the top ten take around 3.2%. The data originate from a study of CD8+ T cells in alopecia areata. General study results and limits: Shared TCR sequences were less clear between patients than in mice, possibly partly from HLA diversity. Across lesional scalp, and particularly alopecia totalis/universalis, clonality surpassed that of normal scalp.

The treatment here: oral pan-JAK inhibitor, 5-10 mg twice daily. The sequence came from a human donor with alopecia areata. The specimen comprised CD4+ T cells sorted from blood, sampled at week 4, from a patient treated with tofacitinib. The chain couples TRBV20-1 to TRBJ2-1; 8 bases line up with TRBD2. DNA for the CDR3: TGCAGTGCTCCCTCTCGGGGGGGTGCGTTCTTC. Amino acids: CSAPSRGGAFF.